The 30 T cell receptor beta chains in this list originate from one sample, sequenced in a study of naive and memory T cell subsets. An equimolar mix of two oligonucleotides served as the beta constant-region primer for TRBC1 and TRBC2. Ligated cDNA was amplified by four rounds of PCR with nested alpha and beta constant-region primers and SP2. MiXCR, applied by TCRdb to the UMI-ligation and nested PCR reads, yields one record per CDR3 protein. The table has over 100,000 distinct CDR3 sequences, 36% seen once. Sequenced material: central memory CD4+ T cells from blood. The origin of the receptors is a human donor in good health.

J is TRBJ2-3 and V is TRBV7-2; tentatively, D is TRBD2 (6 bases). The CDR3 is 16 residues long. Per the germline V gene, CDR1 is SGHTA and CDR2 is FQGNSA. Trimming pared 5 bases from V and 1 base from J, leaving 16 bases between. The CDR3 sequence is CASSRDFQRGTDTQYF. The CDR3 region has the DNA TGTGCCAGCAGCCGGGACTTTCAGAGGGGCACAGATACGCAGTATTTT.

The chain recombines TRBV20-1 with TRBJ2-5; 7 bases agree with TRBD1. The CDR3 sequence is 17 residues long. Germline assignment: CDR1 DFQATT and CDR2 SNEGSKA (reference sequence). Losses at the gene ends were 0 bases for V and 0 bases for J; bases not matched to a gene: 10. The CDR3 coding sequence is TGCAGTGCTAGAGATCTGCTGGTGGGACAGTACCAAGAGACCCAGTACTTC. It yields the protein CSARDLLVGQYQETQYF.

This chain connects TRBV20-1 to TRBJ2-7, with a tentative D call TRBD1 (5 bases). Germline V gene lookup returns CDR1 DFQATT and CDR2 SNEGSKA (reference sequence). The CDR3 has 13 amino acids. V was trimmed by 5 bases and J by 0 bases, leaving 11 bases between them. CDR3 protein: CSAQKGNSYEQYF. CDR3 coding DNA: TGCAGTGCTCAGAAGGGGAACTCCTACGAGCAGTACTTC.

This clonotype was found a few times. V gene TRBV29-1 combines with J gene TRBJ2-7; 8 bases align to TRBD1. Per the germline V gene, CDR1 is SQVTM and CDR2 is ANQGSEA. The trim removed 6 bases at V and 5 bases at J, leaving 6 bases unmatched. The CDR3 loop spans 12 amino acids. The CDR3 DNA reads TGCAGCGTCCTAACAGGGGGTCACGAGCAGTACTTC. It encodes CSVLTGGHEQYF.

This clonotype was recorded many times. The CDR3, as DNA: TGTGCCAGCAGCCAGTTACCGGGGGCTGACAATGAGCAGTTCTTC. This gives the protein CASSQLPGADNEQFF. The rearrangement uses TRBV3-1 and TRBJ2-1; D may correspond to TRBD1 or TRBD2 (6 bases each). CDR1 and CDR2 (germline): LGHDT, YNNKEL (reference sequence). This CDR3 region has 15 residues. Trimming took off 3 bases at V and 5 bases at J, with 14 bases between the two ends.

This rearrangement joins TRBV28 to TRBJ1-5; D is unresolved. Germline V CDR1 and CDR2: MDHEN, SYDVKM. The V end was cut by 2 bases, the J end by 2 bases, with 7 bases between. CDR3 size: 14 residues. The CDR3 bases are TGTGCCAGCAGTTTAGTTACGGGCAATCAGCCCCAGCATTTT. Translating gives CASSLVTGNQPQHF.

Remarks on this clonotype: Germline is not matched at one junction end, which may reflect a read error. The V call is TRBV20-1, the J call TRBJ2-1; 10 positions match TRBD2. Germline V gene data show CDR1 as DFQATT and CDR2 as SNEGSKA (reference sequence). This CDR3 contains 15 residues. In nucleotides, the CDR3 is TGCAGTGCTGGAGAAGCGGGAGGGTCCTACAATGAGCAGTTCTTC. Translation: CSAGEAGGSYNEQFF.

The chain combines TRBV2 with TRBJ2-7; TRBD2 matches at 11 bases. Germline CDR1 reads SNHLY; CDR2 reads FYNNEI. The CDR3 length is 16 residues. Losses at the gene ends were 1 base for V and 7 bases for J; bases not matched to a gene: 9. CDR3 in amino acids: CASSEGRLAGGVEQYF. The CDR3, as DNA: TGTGCCAGCAGTGAAGGCCGGCTAGCGGGAGGAGTGGAGCAGTACTTC.

The chain is built from TRBV7-2 and TRBJ2-3; TRBD2 agrees at 9 bases. The germline gives CDR1 SGHTA, CDR2 FQGNSA. The ends lost 5 bases at V and 0 bases at J; junction bases unmatched: 3. The CDR3 spans 15 residues. The CDR3 region is CASSRSGRSTDTQYF. The CDR3 coding sequence is TGTGCCAGCAGCCGTAGCGGGAGAAGCACAGATACGCAGTATTTT. Full variable domain (outside the CDR3, taken from reference TRBV7-2 and TRBJ2-3): GAGVSQSPSNKVTEKGKDVELRCDPISGHTALYWYRQSLGQGLEFLIYFQGNSAPDKSGLPSDRFSAERTGGSVSTLTIQRTQQEDSAVYLCASSRSGRSTDTQYFGPGTRLTVL.

The chain uses TRBV4-2 and TRBJ2-7; the D is unclear. Germline lookup yields CDR1 LGHNA and CDR2 YNFKEQ. The CDR3 length is 15 residues. The V end lost 0 bases, the J end lost 4 bases, and 13 bases lay between the germline ends. CDR3 sequence (DNA): TGTGCCAGCAGCCAAGATCTAGGGCAGCTTTACGAGCAGTACTTC. Amino acid sequence: CASSQDLGQLYEQYF.

J is TRBJ2-5 and V is TRBV6-5; the D gene could be TRBD1 or TRBD2 (5 bases each). The CDR3 length is 16 residues. V gave up 6 bases and J gave up 1 base, with 18 bases separating them. CDR1 MNHEY and CDR2 SVGAGI come from the germline V gene. This CDR3 is CASRNSRDRSQETQYF. CDR3 in DNA: TGTGCCAGCAGGAATAGCCGGGACCGAAGCCAAGAGACCCAGTACTTC.

This clonotype was seen only a few times. V gene TRBV27 combines with J gene TRBJ1-3, with D perhaps TRBD1 (5 bases). V gave up 0 bases and J gave up 3 bases, with 12 bases separating them. CDR3 length: 16 amino acids. Germline CDR1 MNHEY, CDR2 SMNVEV (reference sequence). The CDR3 DNA sequence: TGTGCCAGCAGTTTATCGCCAGGGAAAGGTGGAAACACCATATATTTT. It specifies CASSLSPGKGGNTIYF.

The chain employs TRBV10-3 and TRBJ2-2; D ambiguous. The CDR3 loop spans 14 amino acids. Trimming left V 3 bases short and J 3 bases short, with 8 bases between. Germline lookup yields CDR1 ENHRY and CDR2 SYGVKD. This chain's CDR3 is CAISDAGDTGELFF. CDR3 bases: TGTGCCATCAGTGACGCAGGAGACACCGGGGAGCTGTTTTTT.

V usage is TRBV6-5 and J usage is TRBJ1-2, with 7 bases identical to TRBD1. V lost 6 bases and J lost 4; bases outside the gene matches: 8. Germline V lookup: CDR1 MNHEY, CDR2 SVGAGI. The CDR3 is made up of 14 amino acids. DNA for the CDR3: TGTGCCAGCAGAAGAGGACAGGCGTCCTATGGCTACACCTTC. This gives the protein CASRRGQASYGYTF.

The chain is built from TRBV30 and TRBJ2-2, with 14 bases identical to TRBD2. The ends lost 6 bases at V and 1 base at J; junction bases unmatched: 1. In germline, CDR1 is GTSNPN, CDR2 SVGIG (reference sequence). The CDR3 covers 15 residues. This CDR3 is CACGTSGRNTGELFF. The CDR3 DNA reads as TGTGCCTGCGGGACTAGCGGGAGGAACACCGGGGAGCTGTTTTTT.

This clonotype turned up a few times. The V call is TRBV11-3, the J call TRBJ2-1; 7 bases fit TRBD1. Trimming removed 5 bases from V and 0 bases from J; junction bases left unmatched: 7. The germline V gene has CDR1 SGHNT and CDR2 YENEEA. There are 16 residues in the CDR3. Here the CDR3 reads CASSQGGWSSYNEQFF. The CDR3 DNA reads TGTGCCAGCAGCCAAGGGGGCTGGAGCTCCTACAATGAGCAGTTCTTC.

This clonotype has more than one count but fewer than ten. The chain couples TRBV2 to TRBJ2-5, with TRBD1 matching over 7 bases. The CDR3 has 13 residues. CDR1 is SNHLY and CDR2 is FYNNEI in the germline V gene. V dropped 4 bases and J dropped 2; count of bases not matched to a gene: 1. CDR3 in amino acids: CASSGTGQETQYF. The CDR3 coding sequence is TGTGCCAGCAGTGGGACAGGACAAGAGACCCAGTACTTC.

This rearrangement joins TRBV9 to TRBJ2-5; 8 positions agree with TRBD1. The CDR3 has 16 residues. The germline CDR1 and CDR2 sequences are SGDLS and YYNGEE. Germline trimming cut 4 bases from V and 5 bases from J; bases unmatched to any gene: 13. This CDR3 reads CASSLRDRPLLETQYF. In nucleotides, the CDR3 is TGTGCCAGCAGCCTGAGGGACAGGCCCCTTTTGGAGACCCAGTACTTC. Using reference TRBV9 and TRBJ2-5 for the parts outside the CDR3, the full variable domain is DSGVTQTPKHLITATGQRVTLRCSPRSGDLSVYWYQQSLDQGLQFLIQYYNGEERAKGNILERFSAQQFPDLHSELNLSSLELGDSALYFCASSLRDRPLLETQYFGPGTRLLVL.

The J gene is TRBJ2-6, the V gene TRBV5-6; no reliable D call. Germline CDR1 and CDR2: SGHDT and YYEEEE. Trimming stripped 0 bases from V and 0 bases from J, with 10 bases between. This CDR3 contains 17 residues. CDR3 DNA: TGTGCCAGCAGCTTGGTTGGGCAACCCTCTGGGGCCAACGTCCTGACTTTC. It translates to CASSLVGQPSGANVLTF. The complete variable domain, with remaining parts taken from reference TRBV5-6 and TRBJ2-6, reads DAGVTQSPTHLIKTRGQQVTLRCSPKSGHDTVSWYQQALGQGPQFIFQYYEEEERQRGNFPDRFSGHQFPNYSSELNVNALLLGDSALYLCASSLVGQPSGANVLTFGAGSRLTVL.

The CDR3 protein is CASSLTNSPLHF. The DNA of the CDR3 is TGTGCCAGCAGCCTAACCAATTCACCCCTCCACTTT. The chain couples TRBV7-9 to TRBJ1-6; D remains ambiguous. Germline assignment: CDR1 SEHNR and CDR2 FQNEAQ (reference sequence). V was trimmed by 5 bases and J by 7 bases, leaving 6 bases between them. CDR3 size: 12 residues.

The J gene is TRBJ2-5, the V gene TRBV27; D is perhaps TRBD1 or TRBD2 (5 bases each). V lost 7 bases to trimming and J lost 4 bases, with 16 bases between them. The length of the CDR3 is 14 residues. From germline, CDR1 is MNHEY and CDR2 SMNVEV (reference sequence). The CDR3 is CASTSGHGGETQYF. The CDR3, as DNA: TGTGCCAGCACGAGTGGACATGGAGGAGAGACCCAGTACTTC.

The J gene is TRBJ2-2, the V gene TRBV20-1, with TRBD1 matching 8 bases. V lost 6 bases to trimming and J lost 8 bases; unmatched junction nucleotides: 5. This CDR3 is built from 12 residues. Germline CDR1 DFQATT, CDR2 SNEGSKA (reference sequence). Here the CDR3 reads CSAGQGSGELFF. CDR3 nucleotides: TGCAGTGCCGGACAGGGATCGGGGGAGCTGTTTTTT.

The V and J genes are TRBV29-1 and TRBJ2-1; 7 bases match TRBD2. The junction had 10 bases not matched to a gene; V was cut back by 6 bases and J by 8 bases. CDR3 length equals 13 residues. Germline-derived CDR1 and CDR2 are SQVTM and ANQGSEA. CDR3 nucleotides: TGCAGCGTCGATAGCGGGTGGAGGGATGAGCAGTTCTTC. It yields the protein CSVDSGWRDEQFF.

This clonotype was seen a handful of times. The rearrangement uses TRBV6-5 and TRBJ2-1, with 11 bases lining up with TRBD2. The CDR3 extends over 17 amino acids. V was pared by 5 bases and J by 8 bases, with 14 bases of the junction left unmatched. Germline lookup yields CDR1 MNHEY and CDR2 SVGAGI. DNA for the CDR3: TGTGCCAGCAGTCAACTTCGGACTAGCGGGCAAATCCATGAGCAGTTCTTC. It codes for CASSQLRTSGQIHEQFF.

This clonotype appeared a few times. This chain links TRBV20-1 with TRBJ2-7, with 7 bases identical to TRBD2. This CDR3 has 14 amino acids. The V and J ends lost 6 bases and 1 base, in that order; junction bases with no gene match: 9. The germline V gene has CDR1 DFQATT and CDR2 SNEGSKA (reference sequence). CDR3 sequence: CSANGLGLSYEQYF. The CDR3 coding sequence is TGCAGTGCCAATGGACTAGGTCTATCCTACGAGCAGTACTTC.

This clonotype was recorded many times. The CDR3 DNA is TGCAGTGCGGGGGCAGGGGGGCTAGGGATCCAGTACTTC. The encoded protein is CSAGAGGLGIQYF. The rearrangement links TRBV20-1 to TRBJ2-5; D might be TRBD1 (7 bases). This CDR3 is 13 amino acids long. The V gene's germline CDR1 is DFQATT and CDR2 SNEGSKA (reference sequence). V was pared by 6 bases and J by 10 bases, with 21 bases between.

The gene calls are TRBV6-5 and TRBJ2-7; 7 positions match TRBD2. The germline V gene encodes CDR1 MNHEY and CDR2 SVGAGI. The CDR3 has 14 residues. V shed 1 base and J 5 bases; nucleotides not matched to a gene: 5. CDR3 sequence reads: CASSYLRGEDEQYF. DNA for the CDR3: TGTGCCAGCAGTTACTTACGGGGGGAAGACGAGCAGTACTTC.

This clonotype turned up a few times. The chain has TRBV29-1 and TRBJ2-7; 9 bases align to TRBD1. Per germline, CDR1 SQVTM and CDR2 ANQGSEA. Trimming removed 6 bases from V and 9 bases from J; junction bases left unmatched: 12. The CDR3 extends over 13 amino acids. CDR3 in amino acids: CSVSPGQGSVQYF. In nucleotides, the CDR3 is TGCAGCGTCTCACCGGGACAGGGCTCGGTGCAGTACTTC.

This clonotype was seen a handful of times. The chain has TRBV10-3 and TRBJ2-1, with 11 bases that match TRBD2. Trimming took 6 bases from V and 7 from J; bases not matched to a gene: 2. This CDR3 is 13 amino acids long. Germline values: CDR1 ENHRY, CDR2 SYGVKD. CDR3 amino acids: CAIRLAGGNEQFF. For the CDR3, the DNA is TGTGCCATCAGATTAGCGGGAGGGAATGAGCAGTTCTTC.

The CDR3 reads CASSPTQTEAFF. CDR3 nucleotides: TGTGCCAGCAGCCCCACCCAAACTGAAGCTTTCTTT. The rearrangement links TRBV12-3 or TRBV12-4 to TRBJ1-1, with unresolved D. Trimming took 6 bases from V and 5 from J, leaving 10 bases between them. The length of the CDR3 is 12 residues.